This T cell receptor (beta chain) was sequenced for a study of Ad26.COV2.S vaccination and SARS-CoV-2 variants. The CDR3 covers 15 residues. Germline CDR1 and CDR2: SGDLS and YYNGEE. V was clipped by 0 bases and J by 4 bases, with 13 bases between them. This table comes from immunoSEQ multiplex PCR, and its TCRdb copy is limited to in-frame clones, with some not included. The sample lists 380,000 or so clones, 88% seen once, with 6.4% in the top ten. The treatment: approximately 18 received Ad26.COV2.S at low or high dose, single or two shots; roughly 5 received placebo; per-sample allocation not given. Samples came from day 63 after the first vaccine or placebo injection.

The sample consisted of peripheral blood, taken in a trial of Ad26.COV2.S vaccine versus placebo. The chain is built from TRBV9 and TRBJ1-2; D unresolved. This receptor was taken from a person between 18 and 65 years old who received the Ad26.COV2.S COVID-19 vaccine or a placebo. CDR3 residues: CASSVGYDARYGYTF. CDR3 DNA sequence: TGTGCCAGCAGCGTAGGCTACGATGCGCGCTATGGCTACACCTTC.